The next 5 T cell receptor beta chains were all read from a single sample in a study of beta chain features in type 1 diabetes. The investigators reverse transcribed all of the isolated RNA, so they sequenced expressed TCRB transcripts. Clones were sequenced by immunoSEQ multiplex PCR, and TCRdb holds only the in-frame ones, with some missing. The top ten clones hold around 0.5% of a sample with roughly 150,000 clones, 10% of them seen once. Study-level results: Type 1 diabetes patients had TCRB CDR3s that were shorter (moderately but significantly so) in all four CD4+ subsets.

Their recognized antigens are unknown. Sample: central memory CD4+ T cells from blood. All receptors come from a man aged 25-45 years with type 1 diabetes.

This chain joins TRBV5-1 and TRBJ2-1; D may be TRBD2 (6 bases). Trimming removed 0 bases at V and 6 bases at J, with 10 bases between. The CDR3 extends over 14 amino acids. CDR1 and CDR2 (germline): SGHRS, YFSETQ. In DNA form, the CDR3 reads TGCGCCAGCAGCTTGGTTGGGACTCTCAATGAGCAGTTCTTC. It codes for CASSLVGTLNEQFF.

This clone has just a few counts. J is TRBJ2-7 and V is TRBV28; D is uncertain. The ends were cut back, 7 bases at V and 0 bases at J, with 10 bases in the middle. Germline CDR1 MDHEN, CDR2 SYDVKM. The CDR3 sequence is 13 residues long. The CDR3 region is CASIAALSYEQYF. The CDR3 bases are TGTGCCAGCATTGCAGCGCTCTCCTACGAGCAGTACTTC.

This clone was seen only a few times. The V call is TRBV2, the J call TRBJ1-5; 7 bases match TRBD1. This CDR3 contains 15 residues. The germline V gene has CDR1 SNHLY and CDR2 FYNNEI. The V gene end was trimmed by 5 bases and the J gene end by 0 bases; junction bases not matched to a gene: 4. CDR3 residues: CASSRQGYSNQPQHF. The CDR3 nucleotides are TGTGCCAGCAGTCGACAGGGATATAGCAATCAGCCCCAGCATTTT.

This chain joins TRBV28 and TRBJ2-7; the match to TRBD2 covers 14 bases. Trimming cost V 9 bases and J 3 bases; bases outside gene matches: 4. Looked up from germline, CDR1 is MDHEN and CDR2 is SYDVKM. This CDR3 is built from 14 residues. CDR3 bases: TGTGCCAGTCCTGGGACTAGCGGGAGCTACGAGCAGTACTTC. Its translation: CASPGTSGSYEQYF.

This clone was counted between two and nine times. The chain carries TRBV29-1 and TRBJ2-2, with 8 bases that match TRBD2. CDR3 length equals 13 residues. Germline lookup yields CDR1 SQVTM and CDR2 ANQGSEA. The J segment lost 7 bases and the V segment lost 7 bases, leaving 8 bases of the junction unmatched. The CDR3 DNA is TGCAGCGCCACCAGCGGGAGTGTCGGGGAGCTGTTTTTT. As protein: CSATSGSVGELFF.